Sequencing of this TCR beta chain was carried out in a study of blood T cell repertoires in COVID-19. This table comes from immunoSEQ multiplex PCR, and its TCRdb copy is limited to in-frame clones, with some not included. The profile shows about 190,000 clones, 65% to 80% of them singletons. The sequencing input was peripheral blood. This sequence originates from a man aged 50-59 years who had recovered from COVID-19.

CDR3 residues: CASSSMIGGYQPQHF. CDR3 sequence (DNA): TGTGCCAGCAGTTCCATGATCGGGGGATATCAGCCCCAGCATTTT. This chain uses TRBV6-5 with TRBJ1-5; TRBD1 is a possible D gene (5 bases). Germline V gives CDR1 MNHEY, CDR2 SVGAGI. CDR3 length: 15 amino acids. Trimming took 4 bases from V and 5 from J, leaving 15 bases between them.